This T cell receptor beta chain comes out of a study of T cells after yellow fever vaccination. Study-wide results and caveats: Repertoires obtained by FACS sorting could include abundant clonotypes that entered as contaminants from the bulk population. Overlap between CD4 and CD8 compartments was detected for a small share of clonotypes. By day 5 rather than day 15, the secondary response had peaked, though it was weaker.

Germline CDR1 reads SQVTM; CDR2 reads ANQGSEA. CDR3 length: 13 amino acids. Trimming cost V 5 bases and J 2 bases, with 13 bases left between them. This clonotype was detected many times. Its matching antigen is unknown. TCRdb analysed the 5' RACE reads with MiXCR anew, one entry per CDR3 protein. The table lists around 110,000 distinct CDR3 sequences, 8% to 9.5% of them singletons, with about 25% in the top ten. The chain recombines TRBV29-1 with TRBJ2-7; maybe TRBD2 (6 bases). The sequences come from CD8+ T cells sorted from PBMCs, collected 45 days after the yellow fever booster vaccination. The receptor was isolated from a young man who received the YFV17D yellow fever vaccine. In DNA form, the CDR3 reads TGCAGCGTTTCCCGGGGACTTGCCTACGAGCAGTACTTC. Encoded protein: CSVSRGLAYEQYF.